What follows is one TCR beta chain and its context. Its antigen remains unknown. Clones were sequenced by immunoSEQ multiplex PCR, and TCRdb holds only the in-frame ones, with some missing. This sample has a few hundred thousand clones, with about nine tenths found just once. Trimming took 0 bases from V and 3 from J; bases not matched to a gene: 1. The germline gives CDR1 SGHNT, CDR2 YYREEE (reference sequence). The CDR3 is made up of 14 amino acids. The sample belongs to a study of cytomegalovirus exposure and HLA in healthy donors. Study-wide points: Cytomegalovirus-associated status was assigned to about 170 TCR beta chains. High sensitivity and specificity were reportedly achieved when the classifier diagnosed cytomegalovirus status.

The donors formed part of the approximately 120-subject validation cohort, distinct from the approximately 630-subject first cohort. The sequenced sample was PBMCs. This sequence originates from a woman aged 18-29 years in good health and CMV-seronegative. The chain uses TRBV5-4 and TRBJ2-5; TRBD1 aligns across 8 bases. The CDR3 protein is CASSLAGGEETQYF. CDR3 sequence (DNA): TGTGCCAGCAGCTTGGCAGGGGGCGAAGAGACCCAGTACTTC.